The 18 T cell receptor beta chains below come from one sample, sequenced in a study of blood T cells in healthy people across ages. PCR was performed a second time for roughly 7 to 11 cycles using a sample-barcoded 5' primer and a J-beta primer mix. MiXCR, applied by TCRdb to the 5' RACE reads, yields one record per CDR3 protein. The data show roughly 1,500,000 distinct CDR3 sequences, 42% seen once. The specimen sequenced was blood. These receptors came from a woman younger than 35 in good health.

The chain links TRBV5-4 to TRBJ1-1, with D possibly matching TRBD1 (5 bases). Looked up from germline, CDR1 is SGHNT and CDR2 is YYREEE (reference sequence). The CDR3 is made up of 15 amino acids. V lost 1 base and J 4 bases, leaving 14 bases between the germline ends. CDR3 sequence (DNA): TGTGCCAGCAGCTTGTCGGGGGGGTTTGGCACTGAAGCTTTCTTT. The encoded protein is CASSLSGGFGTEAFF.

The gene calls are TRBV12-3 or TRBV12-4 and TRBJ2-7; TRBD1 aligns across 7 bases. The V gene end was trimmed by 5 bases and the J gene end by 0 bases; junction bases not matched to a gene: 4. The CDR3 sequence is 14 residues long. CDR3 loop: CASSRGQNSYEQYF. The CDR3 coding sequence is TGTGCCAGCAGTAGGGGACAGAACTCCTACGAGCAGTACTTC.

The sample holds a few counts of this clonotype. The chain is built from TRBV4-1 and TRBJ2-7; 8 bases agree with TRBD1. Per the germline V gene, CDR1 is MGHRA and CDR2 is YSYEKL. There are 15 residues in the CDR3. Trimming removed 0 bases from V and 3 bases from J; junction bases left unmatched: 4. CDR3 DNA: TGCGCCAGCAGCCAAGATCCGGGACAGGACTACGAGCAGTACTTC. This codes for CASSQDPGQDYEQYF.

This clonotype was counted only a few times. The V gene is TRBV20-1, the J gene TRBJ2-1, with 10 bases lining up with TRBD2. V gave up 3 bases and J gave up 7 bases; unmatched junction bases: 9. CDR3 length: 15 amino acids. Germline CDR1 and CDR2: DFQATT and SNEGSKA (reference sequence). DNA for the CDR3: TGCAGTGCTAGCGTCAGCGGGAGGGCGGGAAATGAGCAGTTCTTC. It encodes CSASVSGRAGNEQFF.

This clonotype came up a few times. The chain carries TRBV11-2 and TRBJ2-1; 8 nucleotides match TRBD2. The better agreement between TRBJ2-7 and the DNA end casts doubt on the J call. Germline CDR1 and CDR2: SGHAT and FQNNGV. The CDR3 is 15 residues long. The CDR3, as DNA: TGTGCCAGCAGCCCGGCTTACGGGAGGGCCTGGGAGCAGTACTTC. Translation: CASSPAYGRAWEQYF.

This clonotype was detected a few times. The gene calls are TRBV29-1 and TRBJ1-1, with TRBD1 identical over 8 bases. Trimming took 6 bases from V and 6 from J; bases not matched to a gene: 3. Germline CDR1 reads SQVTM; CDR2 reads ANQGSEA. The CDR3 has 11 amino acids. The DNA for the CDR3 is TGCAGCGTGGACAGGGCTGCTGAAGCTTTCTTT. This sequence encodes CSVDRAAEAFF.

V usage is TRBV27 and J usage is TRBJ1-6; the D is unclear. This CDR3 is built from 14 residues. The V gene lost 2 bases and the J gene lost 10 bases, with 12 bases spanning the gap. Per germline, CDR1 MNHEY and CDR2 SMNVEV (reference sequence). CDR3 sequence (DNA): TGTGCCAGCAGTTTACCCGCACCTTACTCACCCCTCCACTTT. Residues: CASSLPAPYSPLHF.

The CDR3 region has the DNA TGTGCCAGCATTTCGGGACAGGGCCCCTACAATGAGCAGTACTTC. It is translated as CASISGQGPYNEQYF. The chain employs TRBV27 and TRBJ2-7, with 9 bases matching TRBD1. The germline CDR1 and CDR2 sequences are MNHEY and SMNVEV (reference sequence). The CDR3 is 15 amino acids. J was trimmed by 7 bases and V by 7 bases; bases with no gene match: 14.

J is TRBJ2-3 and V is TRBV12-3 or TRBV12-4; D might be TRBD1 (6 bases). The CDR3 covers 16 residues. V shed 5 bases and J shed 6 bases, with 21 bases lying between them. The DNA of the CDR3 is TGTGCCAGCAGTACTGGGGGCGAAAATCGACAGGATACGCAGTATTTT. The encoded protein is CASSTGGENRQDTQYF.

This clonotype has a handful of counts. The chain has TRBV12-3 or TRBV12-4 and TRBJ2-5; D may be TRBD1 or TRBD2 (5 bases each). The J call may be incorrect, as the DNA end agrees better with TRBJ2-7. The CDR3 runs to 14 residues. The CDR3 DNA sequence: TGTGCCAGCAGTCCATCGGGACCCCTCTACGAGCAGTACTTC. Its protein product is CASSPSGPLYEQYF.

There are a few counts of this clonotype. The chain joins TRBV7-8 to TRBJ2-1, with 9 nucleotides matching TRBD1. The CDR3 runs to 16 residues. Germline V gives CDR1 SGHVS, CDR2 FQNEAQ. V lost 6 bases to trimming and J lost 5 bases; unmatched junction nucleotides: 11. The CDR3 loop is CASRSDRGDFDNEQFF. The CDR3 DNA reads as TGTGCCAGCAGATCAGACAGGGGGGATTTTGACAATGAGCAGTTCTTC.

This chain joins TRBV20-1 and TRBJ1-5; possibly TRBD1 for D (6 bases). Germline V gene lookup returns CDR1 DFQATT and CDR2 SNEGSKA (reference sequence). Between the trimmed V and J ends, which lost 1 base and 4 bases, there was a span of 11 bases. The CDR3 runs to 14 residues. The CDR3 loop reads CSARAQTGNQPQHF. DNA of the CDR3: TGCAGTGCTAGAGCCCAGACAGGTAATCAGCCCCAGCATTTT.

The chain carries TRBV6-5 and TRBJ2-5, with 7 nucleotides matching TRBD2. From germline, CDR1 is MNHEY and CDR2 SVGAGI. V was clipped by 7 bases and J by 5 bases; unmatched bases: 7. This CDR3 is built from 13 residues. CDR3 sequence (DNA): TGTGCCAGCACCGCGGGAGCCCAGGAGACCCAGTACTTC. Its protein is CASTAGAQETQYF.

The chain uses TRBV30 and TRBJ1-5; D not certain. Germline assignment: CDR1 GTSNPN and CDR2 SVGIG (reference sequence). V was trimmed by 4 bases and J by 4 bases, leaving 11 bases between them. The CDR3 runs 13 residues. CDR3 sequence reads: CAWTLGNNQPQHF. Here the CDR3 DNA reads TGTGCCTGGACGTTGGGGAATAATCAGCCCCAGCATTTT. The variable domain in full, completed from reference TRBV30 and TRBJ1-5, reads SQTIHQWPATLVQPVGSPLSLECTVEGTSNPNLYWYRQAAGRGLQLLFYSVGIGQISSEVPQNLSASRPQDRQFILSSKKLLLSDSGFYLCAWTLGNNQPQHFGDGTRLSIL.

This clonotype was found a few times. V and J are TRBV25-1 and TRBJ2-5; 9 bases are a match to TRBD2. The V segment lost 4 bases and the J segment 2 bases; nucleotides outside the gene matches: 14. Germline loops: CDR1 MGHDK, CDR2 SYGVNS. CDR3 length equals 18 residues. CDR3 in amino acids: CASSGDFSGGTSQETQYF. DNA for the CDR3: TGTGCCAGCAGTGGGGACTTCAGCGGGGGGACTTCACAAGAGACCCAGTACTTC.

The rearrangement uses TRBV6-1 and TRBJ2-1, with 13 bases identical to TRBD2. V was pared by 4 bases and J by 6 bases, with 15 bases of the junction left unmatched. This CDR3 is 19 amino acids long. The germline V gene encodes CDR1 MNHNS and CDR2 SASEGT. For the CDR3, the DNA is TGTGCCAGCAGTGGAACAGCTCGGGGACTAGCGGGGATCTTCAATGAGCAGTTCTTC. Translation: CASSGTARGLAGIFNEQFF.

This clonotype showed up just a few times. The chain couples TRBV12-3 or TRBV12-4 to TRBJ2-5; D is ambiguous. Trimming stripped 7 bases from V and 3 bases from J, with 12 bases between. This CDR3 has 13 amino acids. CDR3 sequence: CASTFSLKETQYF. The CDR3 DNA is TGTGCCAGCACCTTTTCCCTGAAAGAGACCCAGTACTTC.

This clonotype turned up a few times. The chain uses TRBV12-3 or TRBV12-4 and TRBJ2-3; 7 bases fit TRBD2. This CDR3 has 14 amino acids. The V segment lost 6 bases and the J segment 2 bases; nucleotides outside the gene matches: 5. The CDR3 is CASRVAGDTDTQYF. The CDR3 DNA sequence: TGTGCCAGCAGGGTGGCGGGGGACACAGATACGCAGTATTTT.